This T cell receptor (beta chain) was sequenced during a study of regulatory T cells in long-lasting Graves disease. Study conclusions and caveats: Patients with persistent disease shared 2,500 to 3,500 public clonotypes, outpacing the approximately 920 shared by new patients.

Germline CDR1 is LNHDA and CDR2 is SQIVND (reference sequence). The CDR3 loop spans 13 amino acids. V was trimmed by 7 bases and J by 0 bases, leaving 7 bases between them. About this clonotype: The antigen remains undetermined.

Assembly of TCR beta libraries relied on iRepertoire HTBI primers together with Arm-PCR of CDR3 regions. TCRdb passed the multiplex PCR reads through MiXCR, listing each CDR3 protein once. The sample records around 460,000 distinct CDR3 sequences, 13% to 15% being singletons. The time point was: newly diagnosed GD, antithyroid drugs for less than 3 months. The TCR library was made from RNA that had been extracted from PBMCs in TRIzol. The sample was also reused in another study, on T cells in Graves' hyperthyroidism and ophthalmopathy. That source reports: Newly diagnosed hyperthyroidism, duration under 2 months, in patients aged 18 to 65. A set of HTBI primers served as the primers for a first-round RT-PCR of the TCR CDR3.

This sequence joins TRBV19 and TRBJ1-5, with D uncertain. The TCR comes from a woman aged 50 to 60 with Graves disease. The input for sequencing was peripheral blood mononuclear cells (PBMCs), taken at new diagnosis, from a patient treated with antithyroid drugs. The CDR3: CASTKYSNQPQHF. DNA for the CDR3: TGTGCCAGTACTAAATATAGCAATCAGCCCCAGCATTTT.